This T cell receptor (beta chain) was sequenced during a study of CD4 T cells in relation to SARS-CoV-2 and coronaviruses (dated by TCRdb to about 2021). In the study overall: In the ViraFEST assay, PBMCs were cultured with antigen for about eleven days, after which TCR beta CDR3s were sequenced to identify clonal expansions specific to the antigen. Expansion assays from other donors in the study were sequenced with a different, Illumina-based TCR-beta assay. Samples from three pre-COVID donors and the naive versus memory experiments were sequenced with the Adaptive Biotechnologies TCR-sequencing kit; other data were Illumina-based. The study assessed, at the TCR clonotype level, memory CD4+ T cell crossreactivity between SARS-CoV-2 and common cold coronavirus spike proteins. Using patient-derived lymphoblastoid cell lines, the shared crossreactive spike epitopes were mapped to their HLA restriction. The negative reference condition was either a culture with an HIV-1 Nef peptide pool or a culture with no peptide. Points the paper makes about the study in general: The study was constrained by small numbers of patients and of tested TCRs. Because no donor provided both pre-pandemic and post-infection samples, tracing the source of pre-existing responses was limited. Memory CD4+ clonotypes crossrecognizing SARS-CoV-2 and at least one common cold coronavirus spike were found in approximately 60% of donors. Compared with monoreactive clones, crossreactive clones had significantly weaker SARS-CoV-2-driven expansion, a result consistent with antigenic imprinting. Crossreactivity analysis was centred on spike protein, so crossreactivity against other viral proteins was not assessed.

CD4+ T cells from unexposed donors were collected before the COVID-19 pandemic (2011-2018). After around 10 days of culture, CD4+ T cells were isolated with the EasySep CD4+ T cell isolation kit. As cell number allowed, CD4+ T cells from unexposed donors were tested for reactivity to SARS-CoV-2 S and N and to four common cold coronavirus spike pools. About 1.8 million PBMCs per well were cultured in IMDM with approximately 5% human AB serum and about 10 IU/ml IL-2. Half of the culture medium was replaced with fresh IL-2-containing medium on days 3 and 7. Each peptide culture condition was generally run in triplicate replicate wells. The leukapheresis product for the unexposed donors was obtained through commercial purchase. Ficoll-Paque PLUS gradient centrifugation was used to isolate PBMCs from either whole blood or leukapheresis product. The PBMCs went either fresh into the expansion assay or into cryopreservation at -140 degrees C. The QIAamp Micro DNA Kit was used to extract genomic DNA from the CD4+ T cells.

As concerns this clone: The target of this receptor is not known. Base qualities are not recorded, but no much larger clone differs from it by a single base.

Libraries were constructed by the immunoSEQ multiplex PCR assay. As for the original processing: Preprocessing removed nonproductive sequences and CDR3s not starting with C, not ending with F or W, or shorter than 7 amino acids. Antigen-specific clonotypes were called with the MANAFEST web app, based on expansion relative to reference and other culture wells. To be counted as positive, a clone had to show significant expansion compared with the reference culture, at an FDR below 0.05, in 2 of 3 replicate wells. Positive clones also required significant expansion versus all other tandem wells and an odds ratio above 5. After three terminal residues were trimmed from each end, CDR3 homology was quantified as pairwise Levenshtein distance using the stringdist R package. Held by TCRdb, this immuneACCESS table contains in-frame sequences only and omits some clones. Under half of the omission traces to an unresolved V gene where checked; the cause of the rest is unknown. The V and J calls and clone size are taken from that table; D and trimming were inferred from the DNA. A total of about 18,000 clones appear in this sample, roughly 80% of them only once. Roughly 19% of the sample is in the top ten clones.

The sequenced material came from CD4+ T cells from PBMCs, cultured in vitro. This receptor was identified in a human donor in good health.

The CDR3 reads CASSIPGLAGTHYEQYF. DNA sequence: TGTGCCAGCAGTATACCTGGACTAGCGGGTACCCACTACGAGCAGTACTTC. This chain joins TRBV28 to TRBJ2-7, and TRBD2 matches 11 of the central bases. CDR3 length: 17 amino acids, cysteine to phenylalanine. The DNA shown is the 51-base CDR3, in frame from base 1. V trim: 5 bases; J trim: 3 bases; unmatched bases: 12. Via the germline V gene, CDR1 is MDHEN and CDR2 SYDVKM. Joined to the reference TRBV28 and TRBJ2-7 proteins, this CDR3 gives the full variable domain: DVKVTQSSRYLVKRTGEKVFLECVQDMDHENMFWYRQDPGLGLRLIYFSYDVKMKEKGDIPEGYSVSREKKERFSLILESASTNQTSMYLCASSIPGLAGTHYEQYFGPGTRLTVT.